A selection of T cell receptor beta chains follows, all from one sample in a study of cytomegalovirus exposure and HLA in healthy donors. Assay used: immunoSEQ multiplex PCR; TCRdb lists only in-frame clones, some missing. The data show some 130,000 clones, 70% to 80% seen once. Material for sequencing was PBMCs. The source of these receptors is a woman between 55 and 75 years old in good health and CMV-seronegative. Both conserved end residues are part of each CDR3. D genes are given only for firm matches. Only some rows state a clone size, as once, few, many or a class for expanded clones.

. TRBJ2-1 TRBV19 . TGTGCCAGTAGCTCGACGGGCTACAATGAGCAGTTCTTC CASSSTGYNEQFF
TRBD2 TRBJ2-1 TRBV2 . TGTGCCAGCAGGGGACTAGCGGGAGGCAATGAGCAGTTCTTC CASRGLAGGNEQFF
TRBD1 TRBJ2-5 TRBV28 . TGTGCCAGCACCCCTGACAGGGCCAGGGAGCAGTACTTC CASTPDRAREQYF
TRBD1 TRBJ1-2 TRBV19 . TGTGCCAGTAGGCCGATTCGACAGGGGGCGGATGGCTACACCTTC CASRPIRQGADGYTF
. TRBJ1-1 TRBV5-1 few TGCGCCAGCAGCTTGGAGGGAGCGAACACTGAAGCTTTCTTT CASSLEGANTEAFF
TRBD2 TRBJ2-2 TRBV29-1 . TGCAGCGTTGTAGTCAGCGGGGGGATCGCCGGGGAGCTGTTTTTT CSVVVSGGIAGELFF
. TRBJ2-1 TRBV5-1 . TGCGCCAGCAGCTTGGATAGCCTGGGGCACAATGAGCAGTTCTTC CASSLDSLGHNEQFF
. TRBJ2-1 TRBV5-1 once TGCGCCAGCAGCTTGGTAGTAGCCAATGAGCAGTTCTTC CASSLVVANEQFF
. TRBJ2-5 TRBV10-3 . TGTGCCATCAAGTCACAGGTTATGGAGACCCAGTACTTC CAIKSQVMETQYF
TRBD1 TRBJ2-7 TRBV27 . TGTGCCAGCAGTCCCCGGGACAGGGCCTACGAGCAGTACTTC CASSPRDRAYEQYF
TRBD1 TRBJ1-1 TRBV28 . TGTGCCAGCAGCAGGGACAGGGCGGGCGAAGCTTTCTTT CASSRDRAGEAFF
TRBD1 TRBJ2-7 TRBV5-4 . TGTGCCAGCAGGTCGGGACAGGGAAACCACTACGAGCAGTACTTC CASRSGQGNHYEQYF
TRBD2 TRBJ2-2 TRBV4-2 . TGTGCCAGCAGCCCTCTGGCTAGCGGGAACACCGGGGAGCTGTTTTTT CASSPLASGNTGELFF
TRBD1 TRBJ1-5 TRBV29-1 . TGCAGCGTTGCTGACAGGGGCAATCAGCCCCAGCATTTT CSVADRGNQPQHF
TRBD2 TRBJ2-1 TRBV7-2 . TGTGCCAGCAGCTTAGACCTAGCGGTGAGGTCGCAGTTCTTC CASSLDLAVRSQFF
TRBD2 TRBJ2-2 TRBV28 . TGTGCCAGCAGTCCCAGAAGCGGGGGCAGGACCGGGGAGCTGTTTTTT CASSPRSGGRTGELFF
. TRBJ1-3 TRBV19 . TGTGCCAGTAGTATCCCACCCCTATTCTCAGGAACCACCTCTGGAAACACCATATATTTT CASSIPPLFSGTTSGNTIYF
. TRBJ2-2 TRBV28 . TGTGCCACCGGTTACACCGGGGAGCTGTTTTTT CATGYTGELFF
. TRBJ1-1 TRBV18 few TGTGCCAGCTCACCCCTCTATTCGGGACACCAGAACACTGAAGCTTTCTTT CASSPLYSGHQNTEAFF
. TRBJ2-5 TRBV2 once TGTGCCAGCAGTGTTCGGGTAGGAGAGACCCAGTACTTC CASSVRVGETQYF
. TRBJ1-1 TRBV10-3 . TGTGCCATCAGTGAGAGTTGGGGCCTCGAAGCTTTCTTT CAISESWGLEAFF
TRBD1 TRBJ1-2 TRBV4-1 . TGCGCCAGCAGCCAAGACGACAGGGGCATAGGGGGCTACACCTTC CASSQDDRGIGGYTF
TRBD2 TRBJ2-7 TRBV15 few TGTGCCACCAGCAGGTCCGGGGCGGGGGGGGCCCCCTCCTACGAGCAGTACTTC CATSRSGAGGAPSYEQYF
TRBD1 TRBJ2-2 TRBV10-3 . TGTGCCATCAGTACCGGGACAGCGAACACCGGGGAGCTGTTTTTT CAISTGTANTGELFF
TRBD1 TRBJ1-2 TRBV2 . TGTGCCAGCCTCCGGACAGGGGGCAGCTATGGCTACACCTTC CASLRTGGSYGYTF
. TRBJ2-5 TRBV19 few TGTGCCAGTAGTATTGGGGGGGCGCCCGAGACCCAGTACTTC CASSIGGAPETQYF
. TRBJ1-5 TRBV5-6 . TGTGCCAGCAGCTTGGGGGGGGGACCAGATCAGCCCCAGCATTTT CASSLGGGPDQPQHF
. TRBJ1-4 TRBV18 . TGTGCCAGCTCACCAGGGCTTAATGAAAAACTGTTTTTT CASSPGLNEKLFF
. TRBJ1-1 TRBV25-1 . TGTGCCAGCAGTGAATATGCGGGGTACACTGAAGCTTTCTTT CASSEYAGYTEAFF
. TRBJ2-7 TRBV30 . TGTGCCTGGAGTGTAGACAGGAGCTCCTACGAGCAGTACTTC CAWSVDRSSYEQYF
. TRBJ1-2 TRBV11-1 . TGTGCCAGCAGCCCCCGGGACGGACTAAACTATGGCTACACCTTC CASSPRDGLNYGYTF
TRBD1 TRBJ2-7 TRBV28 . TGTGCCAGCGGGGGACAGGGCCTATCCCTCTACGAGCAGTACTTC CASGGQGLSLYEQYF
. TRBJ2-1 TRBV11-2 . TGTGCCAGCAGCCGTAGGGGTGAGCAGTTCTTC CASSRRGEQFF
. TRBJ2-1 TRBV21-1 . TGTGCCAGCCCCAAAAGGGGTAGCGGGGTTGGGGCCTACAATGAGCAGTTCTTC CASPKRGSGVGAYNEQFF
. TRBJ2-5 TRBV7-9 . TGTTCCAGCACCGGCGGCCAAGGGACCCAGTACTTC CSSTGGQGTQYF
TRBD2 TRBJ2-3 TRBV29-1 . TGCAGCGTTGAAGCGTGGGCTAGCGGGACCCCTCGAGATACGCAGTATTTT CSVEAWASGTPRDTQYF
TRBD1 TRBJ1-1 TRBV7-6 once TGTGCCAGCAGCCTCACAGGGGGCCACTACACTGAAGCTTTCTTT CASSLTGGHYTEAFF
. TRBJ2-5 TRBV7-8 . TGTGCCAGCAGCCGGGGGACAGCGAGACAAGAGACCCAGTACTTC CASSRGTARQETQYF
. TRBJ2-3 TRBV18 . TGTGCCAGCTCACCGGGTCGGGTCACAGATACGCAGTATTTT CASSPGRVTDTQYF
. TRBJ2-3 TRBV9 . TGTGCCAGCAGGGACGACAGGGGCGGGAGAGATACGCAGTATTTT CASRDDRGGRDTQYF
. TRBJ1-6 TRBV11-2 . TGTGCCAGCAGCCGTGTCGAGGGCCCTCATAATTCACCCCTCCACTTT CASSRVEGPHNSPLHF
. TRBJ2-3 TRBV7-9 . TGTGCCAGCAGCTTAGAGGGGGGGGCGACAGATACGCAGTATTTT CASSLEGGATDTQYF
. TRBJ2-5 TRBV27 few TGTGCCAGCAGTTTCCGGGAGAGAGAGACCCAGTACTTC CASSFRERETQYF
TRBD2 TRBJ2-3 TRBV7-3 once TGTGCCAGCAGCTCCCGAGGACTAGCGGGGGCCTCCCGAAGCACAGATACGCAGTATTTT CASSSRGLAGASRSTDTQYF
. TRBJ1-1 TRBV6-5 few TGTGCCAGCAGTTACTCGGGAGGCATGAACACTGAAGCTTTCTTT CASSYSGGMNTEAFF
. TRBJ2-3 TRBV9 few TGTGCCAGCAGCGCCCACACAGATACGCAGTATTTT CASSAHTDTQYF
TRBD1 TRBJ1-3 TRBV4-1 . TGCGCCAGCAGCCACGTGGACAGGGTCTCTGGAAACACCATATATTTT CASSHVDRVSGNTIYF
. TRBJ2-3 TRBV19 . TGTGCCAGTAGTCCGAGGGTATCGAGCACAGATACGCAGTATTTT CASSPRVSSTDTQYF
. TRBJ2-2 TRBV6-5 . TGTGCCAGCCATGGCCGGAACACCGGGGAGCTGTTTTTT CASHGRNTGELFF